At least ten counts were recorded for the clone carrying this T cell receptor beta chain. Its antigen is unknown. This sample is drawn from a study of T cells in Graves' hyperthyroidism and ophthalmopathy. Study context: Before any treatment, at initial diagnosis, peripheral blood was collected. Whole-study results and caveats: Peripheral blood also featured most of the thyroid clonotypes expanded above 0.001. Ophthalmopathy was identified by the model a median 6.5 months ahead of onset. From stable hyperthyroidism, ophthalmopathy was set apart by a 13 V-J model.

Germline V gene lookup returns CDR1 MNHEY and CDR2 SVGAGI. The CDR3 contains 13 residues. Trimming took off 2 bases at V and 5 bases at J, with 9 bases between the two ends. Authors of the study amplified TCR beta CDR3 regions from RNA transcripts. RT-PCR in the first round (using the HTBI primer set) targeted the TCR CDR3. Each CDR3 protein is one row after TCRdb ran MiXCR on the multiplex PCR reads. Of over 250,000 distinct CDR3 sequences in the sample, less than 30% were seen once. V usage is TRBV6-5 and J usage is TRBJ1-1; possible D gene TRBD1, 5 bases. The sequence was obtained from a man aged 40-50 years with Graves' hyperthyroidism that later progressed to Graves' ophthalmopathy. Sequences were obtained from blood. The CDR3 is CASSYGGITEAFF. CDR3 DNA sequence: TGTGCCAGCAGTTACGGGGGGATTACTGAAGCTTTCTTT.